The source of this TCR beta chain is a study of blood T cells in healthy people across ages (dated by TCRdb to about 2015). Regarding the research as a whole: In model experiments, template switching captured roughly one uniquely barcoded TCR beta cDNA molecule for every two T cells. The study measured age-related changes in TCR beta repertoire diversity using deep sequencing normalized with unique cDNA molecular identifiers. The donors were divided into four age groups: young (average around 15 years), middle-aged (roughly 40), aged (roughly 66) and long-lived (about 80). To avoid experimental bias, donors of different ages were distributed randomly across sequencing lanes. For two donors (one aged 18 to 30 and one aged 80 or older), the study analyzed two additional independent replicas of 1 million unique cDNA reads from the same blood draw.

The library came from 5' RACE. The instrument was an Illumina HiSeq 2500. A second PCR of roughly 6 to 11 cycles was performed with a sample-barcoded 5' primer and a J-beta primer mix. A unique molecular identifier was introduced onto each TCR beta cDNA molecule by a template-switch 5' adaptor carrying 12 random nucleotides. At least 2.5 million CDR3-containing paired-end reads were obtained from each sample. First-strand cDNA synthesis was performed from all RNA using the Mint cDNA synthesis kit, with priming by a TRBC-specific oligonucleotide. After uracil-DNA glycosylase treatment, a first 18-cycle PCR used universal primers M1SS and BC2_uni_R on all cDNA. As for the original processing: Each sample was normalized by randomly selecting 1 million high-quality reads, each carrying a distinct molecular identifier. Reads sharing molecular identifiers were discarded rather than binned into consensus sequences. CDR3 identification, clonotype clustering and error correction used MiTCR with a Q25 quality threshold and the strictest error-elimination algorithm. A nonparametric unseen species model using Euler transformation provided a lower-bound estimate of total TCR beta diversity. TCRdb passed the public sequencing reads through fastp at Q25 and MiXCR, retaining productive beta sequences. Every distinct CDR3 protein forms one entry, paired with its most common genes and DNA. The V and J calls reflect TCRdb's pipeline rather than the authors' work. A total of roughly 1.4 million distinct CDR3 sequences appear in this sample, 45% to 70% of them only once. Clones ranked in the top ten supply over 5.5% of the sample.

In the germline V gene (reference sequence), CDR1 corresponds to SEHNR and CDR2 to FQNEAQ. V drops 5 bases and J drops 0 bases, leaving 17 bases in between. From the cysteine up to the phenylalanine, the CDR3 has a length of 17 residues. The DNA shown is the 51-base CDR3, in frame from base 1. Donors were approximately 42 systemically healthy Caucasian individuals from Russia aged about 6 to 100 years. Ten milliliters of peripheral blood were drawn from each donor into EDTA-treated Vacutainer tubes. PBMCs were isolated by Ficoll-Paque density-gradient centrifugation, with at least 6 million obtained per sample. Total RNA was extracted from PBMCs with Trizol reagent, with at least 6 micrograms obtained per sample. For every donor, flow cytometry on a PBMC aliquot measured the percentage of naive CD45RAhigh/CD27high T cells. What the study reported, not specific to this receptor: Because profiling used bulk unsorted PBMCs, naive and antigen-experienced compartments could not be compared conclusively. The CMV infection status of donors was not known, potentially confounding age-related changes in expanded clonotypes. Compared with the aged group, the long-lived group had more naive CD4+ T cells, fewer expanded clones and increased TCR diversity, suggesting age selection. As age increased, observed TCR beta diversity per million T cells dropped in a roughly linear way, and a significant reduction was already evident by age about 40. The percentage of naive T cells measured by flow cytometry correlated strongly with observed TCR beta diversity. Total diversity estimates from one million sequenced T cells were considered lower bounds and underestimates.

As regards this clonotype: Its antigen is unknown. Per-base qualities were not stored, and no clone one base away is much larger.

The source material was blood. The source is a young man in good health. This sequence uses TRBV7-9 and TRBJ2-1; a tentative D match to TRBD2 spans 6 bases. The CDR3 region reads CASSDKTSFPSYNEQFF. The DNA sequence reads TGTGCCAGCAGCGACAAGACTAGTTTCCCCTCCTACAATGAGCAGTTCTTC.